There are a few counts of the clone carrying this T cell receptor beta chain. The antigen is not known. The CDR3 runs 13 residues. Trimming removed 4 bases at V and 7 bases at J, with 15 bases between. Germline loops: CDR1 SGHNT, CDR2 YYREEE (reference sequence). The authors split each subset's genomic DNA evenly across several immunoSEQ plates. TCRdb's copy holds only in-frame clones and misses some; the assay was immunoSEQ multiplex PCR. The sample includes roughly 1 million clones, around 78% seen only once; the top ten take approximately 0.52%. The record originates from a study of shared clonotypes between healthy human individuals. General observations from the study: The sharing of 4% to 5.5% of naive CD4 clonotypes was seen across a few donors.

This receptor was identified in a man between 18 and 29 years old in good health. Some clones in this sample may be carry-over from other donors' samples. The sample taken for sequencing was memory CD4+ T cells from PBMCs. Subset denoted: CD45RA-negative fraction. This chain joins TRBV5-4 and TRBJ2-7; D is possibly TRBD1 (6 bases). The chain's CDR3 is CASSRDTVREQYF. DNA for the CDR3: TGTGCCAGCAGCAGGGACACAGTCAGGGAGCAGTACTTC. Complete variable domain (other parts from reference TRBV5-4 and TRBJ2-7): ETGVTQSPTHLIKTRGQQVTLRCSSQSGHNTVSWYQQALGQGPQFIFQYYREEENGRGNFPPRFSGLQFPNYSSELNVNALELDDSALYLCASSRDTVREQYFGPGTRLTVT.